This is a list of T cell receptor beta chains from one sample in a study of cytomegalovirus exposure and HLA in healthy donors. The table came from immunoSEQ multiplex PCR; TCRdb's copy has only in-frame clones and leaves some out. The table includes roughly 130,000 clones, 88% detected once. Sequencing was performed on PBMCs. Receptors were obtained from a man aged 25-40 years in good health and CMV-seronegative. Both conserved end residues are part of each CDR3. The D gene is left open where the match is weak. The size entry is marked missing in some rows and otherwise reads once, few, many or a size class.

j_call v_call d_call clone_size cdr3_length cdr3_nt cdr3_aa
TRBJ2-1 TRBV14 NA NA 13 TGTGCCAGCAGCCAGGGGACTTTCAATGAGCAGTTCTTC CASSQGTFNEQFF
TRBJ2-1 TRBV5-4 TRBD2 NA 18 TGTGCCAGCAGCTTGCCCCGTTACGGCGGGAGTCTCGACAATGAGCAGTTCTTC CASSLPRYGGSLDNEQFF
TRBJ1-3 TRBV13 NA NA 13 TGTGCCAGCAGCTTAGTAACTGGAAACACCATATATTTT CASSLVTGNTIYF
TRBJ1-1 TRBV7-7 NA NA 13 TGTGCCAGCAGCTTATTAGGGGGCACTGAAGCTTTCTTT CASSLLGGTEAFF
TRBJ1-5 TRBV15 TRBD1 NA 14 TGTGCCACCAGCCTGGGACAGGGGAACCAGCCCCAGCATTTT CATSLGQGNQPQHF
TRBJ1-4 TRBV27 NA NA 15 TGTGCCAGCAGTTTATATAGCGCGGTTGAGGAAAAACTGTTTTTT CASSLYSAVEEKLFF
TRBJ1-1 TRBV4-3 NA NA 13 TGCGCCAGCAGCCAGAGGGAGGGCACTGAAGCTTTCTTT CASSQREGTEAFF
TRBJ2-5 TRBV7-9 TRBD1 NA 14 TGTGCCAGCAGCTTTTTAGGGGGCCCAGAGACCCAGTACTTC CASSFLGGPETQYF
TRBJ2-2 TRBV19 NA NA 15 TGTGCCAGTAGTATACTAGCCGCAAACACCGGGGAGCTGTTTTTT CASSILAANTGELFF
TRBJ1-1 TRBV5-1 TRBD1 NA 15 TGCGCCAGCAGCTCCATCACAGGGGGGGACACTGAAGCTTTCTTT CASSSITGGDTEAFF
TRBJ2-7 TRBV6-6 NA NA 13 TGTGCCAGCACCGGACAGTCGCGCTACGAGCAGTACTTC CASTGQSRYEQYF
TRBJ2-2 TRBV4-1 NA NA 19 TGCGCCAGCAGCCCCAGGATCCACCAAGCGGGTCCGGACACCGGGGAGCTGTTTTTT CASSPRIHQAGPDTGELFF
TRBJ2-7 TRBV2 NA NA 18 TGTGCCAGCAGTGAAGAGGACATCCCAGATCCCAGCTCCTACGAGCAGTACTTC CASSEEDIPDPSSYEQYF
TRBJ2-7 TRBV27 NA NA 13 TGTGCCAGCAGTTTGGGAGCTAGCTACGAGCAGTACTTC CASSLGASYEQYF
TRBJ2-7 TRBV9 TRBD2 NA 16 TGTGCCAGCAGCGTAGTGCCCAGCGGGAGCTCCTACGAGCAGTACTTC CASSVVPSGSSYEQYF
TRBJ1-2 TRBV25-1 TRBD1 NA 15 TGTGCCAGCAGCCAACGGGGGACAGGGTTTCGTGGCTACACCTTC CASSQRGTGFRGYTF
TRBJ1-4 TRBV9 TRBD1 NA 16 TGTGCCAGCAGCCCCCAACAGGGGTCGGCTAATGAAAAACTGTTTTTT CASSPQQGSANEKLFF
TRBJ2-7 TRBV5-1 TRBD2 NA 14 TGCGCCAGCTCCGGGACTAGCGGGAGTTACGAGCAGTACTTC CASSGTSGSYEQYF
TRBJ2-7 TRBV5-1 TRBD1 NA 16 TGCGCCAGCAGCGCGGCCCCGGGACAGGGACTCGACGAGCAGTACTTC CASSAAPGQGLDEQYF
TRBJ2-7 TRBV14 NA NA 14 TGTGCCAGCAGCCAACCGGGGGTCGGCTACGAGCAGTACTTC CASSQPGVGYEQYF
TRBJ2-7 TRBV27 NA NA 15 TGTGCCAGCAGTTCCACGACAGCCTCCTCCTACGAGCAGTACTTC CASSSTTASSYEQYF
TRBJ1-2 TRBV7-2 NA few 15 TGTGCCAGCAGCTCCGCCTCGGAACGGGGAAGAGGCTACACCTTC CASSSASERGRGYTF
TRBJ1-6 TRBV7-9 TRBD1 NA 16 TGTGCCAGCAGCTCAATGTGGGACAGATTGTATTCACCCCTCCACTTT CASSSMWDRLYSPLHF
TRBJ2-5 TRBV5-1 NA NA 14 TGCGCCAGCAGCTTGCTGAGACTACAAGAGACCCAGTACTTC CASSLLRLQETQYF
TRBJ2-1 TRBV7-2 TRBD2 once 16 TGTGCCAGCAGCTTGGGACTAGCGGTTTCCTACAATGAGCAGTTCTTC CASSLGLAVSYNEQFF
TRBJ2-2 TRBV27 NA once 13 TGTGCCAGCAGTTTACGGGGGACCGGGGAGCTGTTTTTT CASSLRGTGELFF
TRBJ1-2 TRBV7-2 NA NA 15 TGTGCCAGCAGCTTACAAACTGGCGGAGTCTATGGCTACACCTTC CASSLQTGGVYGYTF
TRBJ2-1 TRBV2 TRBD1 NA 15 TGTGCCAGCAGCCTGGACAGGGCCATAAACAATGAGCAGTTCTTC CASSLDRAINNEQFF
TRBJ2-7 TRBV10-1 TRBD2 NA 12 TGCGCCAGCAGTGGACTAGCGGGAGAGCAGTACTTC CASSGLAGEQYF
TRBJ2-7 TRBV5-1 NA NA 15 TGCGCCAGCAGCAATCCTCGGGGGGCGGATTACGAGCAGTACTTC CASSNPRGADYEQYF
TRBJ2-1 TRBV18 NA NA 15 TGTGCCAGCTCACCATTGTCAGGGACCTACAATGAGCAGTTCTTC CASSPLSGTYNEQFF
TRBJ2-7 TRBV9 TRBD1 NA 15 TGTGCCAGCAGCGTAGAGGACAGGGCCAGCTACGAGCAGTACTTC CASSVEDRASYEQYF
TRBJ2-3 TRBV5-6 NA NA 12 TGTGCCAGCAGCTTGGACGGAGATACGCAGTATTTT CASSLDGDTQYF
TRBJ2-5 TRBV7-2 NA once 13 TGTGCCAGCAGCAGCGGGCTTCAGGAGACCCAGTACTTC CASSSGLQETQYF
TRBJ2-3 TRBV27 TRBD2 NA 16 TGTGCCAGCAGAGAACTACCGGGACTAGCGATTAATACGCAGTATTTT CASRELPGLAINTQYF
TRBJ2-1 TRBV6-4 NA NA 15 TGTGCCAGCAGTCCCGAGGGCGGGAACTACAATGAGCAGTTCTTC CASSPEGGNYNEQFF
TRBJ1-2 TRBV30 NA NA 15 TGTGCCTGGAGTGAATGGGCAGGTTCGGTCCATGGCTACACCTTC CAWSEWAGSVHGYTF
TRBJ1-1 TRBV5-3 NA NA 13 TGTGCCAGGGACGCCACGGGAGGTCCTGAAGCTTTCTTT CARDATGGPEAFF
TRBJ1-6 TRBV2 TRBD1 NA 11 TGTGCCAGCAGAGGGGGACAGACCCTCCACTTT CASRGGQTLHF
TRBJ2-7 TRBV5-6 TRBD2 NA 16 TGTGCCAGCAGCCTGGGGAGGGGACTTCTAGTTTACGAGCAGTACTTC CASSLGRGLLVYEQYF
TRBJ2-1 TRBV4-1 NA NA 14 TGCGCCAGCAGCCATGAGGACAGAAGCAATGAGCAGTTCTTC CASSHEDRSNEQFF
TRBJ1-2 TRBV5-5 NA NA 15 TGTGCCAGCAGCTTGCGGGACACCCGGGGCTATGGCTACACCTTC CASSLRDTRGYGYTF
TRBJ2-1 TRBV5-1 TRBD2 NA 16 TGCGCCAGCAGCTTGGGGGGACTAGCGGGAATCGATGAGCAGTTCTTC CASSLGGLAGIDEQFF
TRBJ2-5 TRBV4-1 NA NA 14 TGCGCCAGCAGCCACTGGGACGGAGGGGAGACCCAGTACTTC CASSHWDGGETQYF
TRBJ1-5 TRBV27 NA NA 16 TGTGCCAGCAGTTTGATTGGGGAGTTGAACAATCAGCCCCAGCATTTT CASSLIGELNNQPQHF